This is a list of T cell receptor beta chains from one sample in a study of blood T cell repertoires in COVID-19. Profiling relied on immunoSEQ multiplex PCR, and the TCRdb table lists in-frame clones only, not all of them. The sample comprises over 45,000 clones, 82% of which are singletons, and approximately 5.9% rests with the top ten. What was sequenced was peripheral blood. Receptors were obtained from a human donor in a cohort sampled during active or convalescent COVID-19. The CDR3 runs from the conserved cysteine through the conserved F or W. The order of the fields is J gene, clone size, V gene, D gene, CDR3 DNA, CDR3 protein. The D gene is left open where the match is weak. Size is omitted from some rows. Given values are once, few, many or a class for expanded clones.

TRBJ2-7	.	TRBV19	.	TGTGCCAGTAGGGGGAACTCAGGGACCTACGAGCAGTACTTC	CASRGNSGTYEQYF
TRBJ2-7	few	TRBV5-4	TRBD2	TGTGCCACCGGACTAGAGGTCTCCTACGAGCAGTACTTC	CATGLEVSYEQYF
TRBJ1-2	.	TRBV6-5	TRBD1	TGTGCCAGCAGTTACGACAGGGCGGCCTATGGCTACACCTTC	CASSYDRAAYGYTF
TRBJ2-7	.	TRBV15	.	TGTGCCACCAGCAGAGATATACTGGCCTACGAGCAGTACTTC	CATSRDILAYEQYF
TRBJ1-3	once	TRBV7-2	.	TGTGCCAGCAACTTAGGGGCTGGGGGGTACTCTGGAAACACCATATATTTT	CASNLGAGGYSGNTIYF
TRBJ2-3	.	TRBV9	TRBD2	TGTGCCAGCACTCGAGCGGGGGGCTTCACAGATACGCAGTATTTT	CASTRAGGFTDTQYF
TRBJ2-3	.	TRBV7-2	TRBD2	TGTGCCAGCAGCCCGGGGACTAGCGTAGATACGCAGTATTTT	CASSPGTSVDTQYF
TRBJ1-4	.	TRBV11-1	.	TGTGCCAGCAGCTTAGCGTACGGGTGTGTGGTCGAAAAACTGTTTTTT	CASSLAYGCVVEKLFF
TRBJ2-7	.	TRBV5-4	.	TGTGCCAGCAGCCAGTGGGGGTTTAGCGGAGGCTCCTACGAGCAGTACTTC	CASSQWGFSGGSYEQYF
TRBJ2-7	.	TRBV30	.	TGTGCCTGGAGTACGGGGAGCTCCTACGAGCAGTACTTC	CAWSTGSSYEQYF
TRBJ2-7	.	TRBV7-2	.	TGTGCCAGCAGCTTAGGCAGGTTCTCCTACGAGCAGTACTTC	CASSLGRFSYEQYF
TRBJ1-6	.	TRBV9	.	TGTGCCAGCAGCGCAGATAGGGGAGGCAATTCACCCCTCCACTTT	CASSADRGGNSPLHF
TRBJ1-2	.	TRBV29-1	.	TGCAGCGTTGAAGATCTGGGCATCTATGGCTACACCTTC	CSVEDLGIYGYTF
TRBJ2-7	.	TRBV18	.	TGTGCCAGCTCACCAGGGGCTCTACAGACCTACGAGCAGTACTTC	CASSPGALQTYEQYF
TRBJ1-6	.	TRBV28	.	TGTGCCAGCAGTTTAACAGGGAACTTCTATAATTCACCCCTCCACTTT	CASSLTGNFYNSPLHF
TRBJ2-5	once	TRBV27	.	TGTGCCAGCAGTCCGGGAAGACAAGAGACCCAGTACTTC	CASSPGRQETQYF
TRBJ1-1	.	TRBV5-1	.	TGCGCCAGCAGCAACCGGGACTCCGCACCGAACACTGAAGCTTTCTTT	CASSNRDSAPNTEAFF
TRBJ2-7	.	TRBV4-2	.	TGTGCCAGCAGCCAAGAGGGCAACGAGCAGTACTTC	CASSQEGNEQYF
TRBJ1-6	.	TRBV7-6	.	TGTGCCAGCAGCTTAGCCGGGGACGTCGGGGGTTCACCCCTCCACTTT	CASSLAGDVGGSPLHF
TRBJ1-6	few	TRBV6-5	.	TGTGCCAGCAGTTACCATCTGGGCAAAGGCTCACCCCTCCACTTT	CASSYHLGKGSPLHF
TRBJ1-4	once	TRBV6-5	.	TGTGCCAGCAGTTATGACAGAACTAATGAAAAACTGTTTTTT	CASSYDRTNEKLFF
TRBJ1-1	.	TRBV5-1	.	TGCGCCAGCAGCCCAACCGGGAACACTGAAGCTTTCTTT	CASSPTGNTEAFF
TRBJ2-4	.	TRBV19	TRBD2	TGTGCCAGTTGGGGGGAGGGACGAGCCAAAAACATTCAGTACTTC	CASWGEGRAKNIQYF
TRBJ2-7	few	TRBV11-3	.	TGTGCCAGCAGCTTAGTGGCCTACAGCGAGCAGTACTTC	CASSLVAYSEQYF
TRBJ2-7	.	TRBV6-2/TRBV6-3	.	TGTGCCAGCAGTTACTATCAGGGAGGATACGAGCAGTACTTC	CASSYYQGGYEQYF
TRBJ2-2	.	TRBV6-5	.	TGTGCCAGTGCGTTGGCCGGGGAGCTGTTTTTT	CASALAGELFF
TRBJ2-4	.	TRBV9	.	TGTGCCAGCAGCGTAGGCCCCAGGGCCTTAGCCAAAAACATTCAGTACTTC	CASSVGPRALAKNIQYF
TRBJ1-3	.	TRBV18	.	TGTGCCAGCTCACCACCGTCGACAGCACACTCTGGAAACACCATATATTTT	CASSPPSTAHSGNTIYF
TRBJ2-7	once	TRBV29-1	.	TGCAGCGTTGAAGATCCTGTCTCCGGTTCCTACGAGCAGTACTTC	CSVEDPVSGSYEQYF
TRBJ2-3	.	TRBV20-1	TRBD1	TGCAGTGCTAGTAGTCTCAGGGGGCGGACAGATACGCAGTATTTT	CSASSLRGRTDTQYF
TRBJ2-6	.	TRBV7-2	TRBD2	TGTGCCAGCAGCTTTAGCGGGGGAAGCTCTGGGGCCAACGTCCTGACTTTC	CASSFSGGSSGANVLTF
TRBJ1-2	.	TRBV5-4	.	TGTGCCAGCAGAGAGAGGACGGGAAACTATGGCTACACCTTC	CASRERTGNYGYTF